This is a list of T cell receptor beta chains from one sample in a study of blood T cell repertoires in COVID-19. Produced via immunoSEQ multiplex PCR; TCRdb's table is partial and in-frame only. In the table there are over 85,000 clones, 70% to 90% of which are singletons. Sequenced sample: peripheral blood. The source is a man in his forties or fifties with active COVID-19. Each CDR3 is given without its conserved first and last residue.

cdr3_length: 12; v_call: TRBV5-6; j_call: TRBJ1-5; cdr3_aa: ASSLDSSNQPQH
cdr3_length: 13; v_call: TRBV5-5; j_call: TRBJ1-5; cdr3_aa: ASSFGSFRNQPQH
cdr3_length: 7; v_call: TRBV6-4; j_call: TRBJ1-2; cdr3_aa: AIDRGGT
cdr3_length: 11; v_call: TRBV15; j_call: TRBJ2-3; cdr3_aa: ATSQGKGDTQY
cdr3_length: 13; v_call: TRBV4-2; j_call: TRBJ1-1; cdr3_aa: ASSSRSGGYTEAF
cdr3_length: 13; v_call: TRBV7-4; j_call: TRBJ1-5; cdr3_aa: ASSSRTGRYQPQH
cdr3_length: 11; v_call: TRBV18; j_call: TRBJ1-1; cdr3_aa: ASSPPVNTEAF
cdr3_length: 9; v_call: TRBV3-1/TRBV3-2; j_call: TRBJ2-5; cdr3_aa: ASSIEETQY
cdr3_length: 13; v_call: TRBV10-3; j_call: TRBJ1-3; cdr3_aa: AISTQGSSGNTIY
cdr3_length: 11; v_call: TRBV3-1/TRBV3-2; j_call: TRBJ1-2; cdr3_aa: AHPDSYNYGYT
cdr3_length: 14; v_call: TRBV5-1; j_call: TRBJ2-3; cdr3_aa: ASSLVSGGLLDTQY
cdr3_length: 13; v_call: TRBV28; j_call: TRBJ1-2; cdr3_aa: ASSSGTGRRYGYT
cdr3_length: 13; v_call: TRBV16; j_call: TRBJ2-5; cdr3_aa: ASSQTLAEQETQY
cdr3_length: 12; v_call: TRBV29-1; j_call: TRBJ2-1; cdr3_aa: SGRTGTSGGYAF
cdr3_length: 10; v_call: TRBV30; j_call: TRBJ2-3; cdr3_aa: AWSKAPDTQY
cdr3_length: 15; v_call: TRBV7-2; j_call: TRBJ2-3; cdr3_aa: ASSPSARRGSTDTQY
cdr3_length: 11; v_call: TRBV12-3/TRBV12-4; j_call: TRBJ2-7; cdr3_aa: ASSSQGSNEQY
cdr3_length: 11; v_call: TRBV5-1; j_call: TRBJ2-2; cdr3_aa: ASGTGGTGELF
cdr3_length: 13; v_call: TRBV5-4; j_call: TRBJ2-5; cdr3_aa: ASSPGTRGGETQY
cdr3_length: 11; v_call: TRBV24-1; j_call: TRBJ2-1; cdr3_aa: ATAAGTYNEQF
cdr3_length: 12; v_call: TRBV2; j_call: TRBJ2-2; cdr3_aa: ASNRLANTGELF
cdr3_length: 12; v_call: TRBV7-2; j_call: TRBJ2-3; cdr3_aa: ASEGRGGLSTQY
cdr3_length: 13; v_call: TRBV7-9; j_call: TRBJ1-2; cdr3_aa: ASSLARRGGYGYT
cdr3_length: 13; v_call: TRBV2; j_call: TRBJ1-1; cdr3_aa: ASISGALSNTEAF
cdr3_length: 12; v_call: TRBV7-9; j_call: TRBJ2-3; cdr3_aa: ASSPDRAGDTQY
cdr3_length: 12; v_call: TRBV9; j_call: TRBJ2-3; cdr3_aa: ATPRDKNTDTQY
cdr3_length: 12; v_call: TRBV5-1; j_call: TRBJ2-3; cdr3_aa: ASSLASSADTQY
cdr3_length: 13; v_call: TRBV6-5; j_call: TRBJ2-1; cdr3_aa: AMGEYSGGAGEQF
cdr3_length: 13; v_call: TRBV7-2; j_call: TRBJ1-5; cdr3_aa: ASSLVTGVDQPQH
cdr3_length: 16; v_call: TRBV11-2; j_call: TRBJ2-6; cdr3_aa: ASSLEVGGGRRANVLT
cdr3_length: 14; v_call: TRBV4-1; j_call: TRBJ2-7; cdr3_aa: ASSRTSGAASYEQY
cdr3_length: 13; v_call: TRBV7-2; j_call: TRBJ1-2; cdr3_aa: ASSPGGQTNYGYT
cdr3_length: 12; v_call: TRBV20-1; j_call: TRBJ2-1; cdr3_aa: SASRVAGYNEQF
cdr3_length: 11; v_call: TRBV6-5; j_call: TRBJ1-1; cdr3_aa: ASSPVPRRVTF
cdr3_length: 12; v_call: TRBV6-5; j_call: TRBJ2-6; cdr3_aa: ASRKGYGANVLT
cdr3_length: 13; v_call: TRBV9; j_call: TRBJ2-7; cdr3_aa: ASSAGTGGLYEQY
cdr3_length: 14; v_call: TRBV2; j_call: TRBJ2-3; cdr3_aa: ASSWLGGGSTDTQY
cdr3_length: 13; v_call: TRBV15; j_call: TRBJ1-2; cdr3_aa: ATSRGAEANYGYT
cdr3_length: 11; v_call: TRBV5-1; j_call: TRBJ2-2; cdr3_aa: ASAGTNTGELF
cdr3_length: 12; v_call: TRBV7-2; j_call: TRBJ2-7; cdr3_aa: ASSSSGTTYEQY
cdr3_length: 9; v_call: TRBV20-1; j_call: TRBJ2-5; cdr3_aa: SAKARETQY
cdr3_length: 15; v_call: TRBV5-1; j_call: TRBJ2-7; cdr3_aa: ASSLVPTGPNPYEQY
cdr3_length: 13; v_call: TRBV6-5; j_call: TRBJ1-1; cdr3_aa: ASTFQGQGNTEAF
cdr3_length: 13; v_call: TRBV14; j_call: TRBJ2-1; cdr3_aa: ASSQGLAGDNEQF
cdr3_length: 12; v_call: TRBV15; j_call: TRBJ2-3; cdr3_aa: ATSLGGFADTQY
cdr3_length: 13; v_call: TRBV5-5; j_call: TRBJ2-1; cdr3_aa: ASSLDGSGDNEQF
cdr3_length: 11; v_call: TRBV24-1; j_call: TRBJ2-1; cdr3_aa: ATSGGVYNEQF
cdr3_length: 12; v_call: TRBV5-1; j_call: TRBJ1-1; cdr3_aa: ASSLRQGSTEAF
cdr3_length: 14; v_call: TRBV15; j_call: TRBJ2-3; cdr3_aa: ATSMGGGPSTDTQY
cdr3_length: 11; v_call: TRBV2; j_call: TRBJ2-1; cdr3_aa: ASVGTDYNEQF
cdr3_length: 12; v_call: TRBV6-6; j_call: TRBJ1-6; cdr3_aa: ASSRGGGNSPLH
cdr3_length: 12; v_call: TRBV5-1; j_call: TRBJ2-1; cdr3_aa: ASTSGGTYNEQF
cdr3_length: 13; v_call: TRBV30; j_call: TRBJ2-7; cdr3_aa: AWMRQPGQKYEQY